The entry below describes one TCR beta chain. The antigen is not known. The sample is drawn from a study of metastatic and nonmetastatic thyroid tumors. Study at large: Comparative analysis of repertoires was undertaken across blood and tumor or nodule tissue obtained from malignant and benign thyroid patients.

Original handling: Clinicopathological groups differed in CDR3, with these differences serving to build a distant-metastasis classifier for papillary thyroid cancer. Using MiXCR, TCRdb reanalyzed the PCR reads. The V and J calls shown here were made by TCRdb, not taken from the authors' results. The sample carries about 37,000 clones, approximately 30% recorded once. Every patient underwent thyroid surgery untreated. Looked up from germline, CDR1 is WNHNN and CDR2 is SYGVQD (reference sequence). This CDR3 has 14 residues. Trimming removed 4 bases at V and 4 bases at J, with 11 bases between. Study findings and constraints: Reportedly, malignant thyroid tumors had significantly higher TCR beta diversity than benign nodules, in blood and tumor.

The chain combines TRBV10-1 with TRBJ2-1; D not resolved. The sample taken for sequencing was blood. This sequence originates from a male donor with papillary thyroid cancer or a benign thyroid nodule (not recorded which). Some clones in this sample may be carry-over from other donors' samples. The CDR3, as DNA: TGCGCCAGCAGTGGACGAGACTCTTACAATGAGCAGTTCTTC. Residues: CASSGRDSYNEQFF.